Following are 23 T cell receptor beta chains from one sample sequenced in a study of long-term antiretroviral therapy in people with HIV (dated by TCRdb to 2021 to 2024). The immunoSEQ hsTCRB v3.0 assay was used at survey level resolution to sequence the TRB variable region. This is the immuneACCESS table as TCRdb keeps it, with only in-frame sequences that have V and J called. A part of the clones is gone; compared with another copy, unresolved V genes explain less than half, and the rest is unexplained. Here the sample has around 12,000 clones; 88% occur a single time. The ten largest clones take up under 25% of the sample. The input for sequencing was unsorted PBMCs, taken 2.1 years after starting antiretroviral therapy. The receptors were gathered from a woman in her 40s with HIV.

This rearrangement joins TRBV7-2 to TRBJ1-2; a possible D gene is TRBD1 (6 bases). The CDR3 has 17 residues. Trimming stripped 2 bases from V and 0 bases from J, with 16 bases between. CDR1 is SGHTA and CDR2 is FQGNSA in the germline V gene. CDR3 sequence (DNA): TGTGCCAGCAGCTTAAGGGACAATTTGTTAGCTAACTATGGCTACACCTTC. Protein product: CASSLRDNLLANYGYTF.

V usage is TRBV7-2 and J usage is TRBJ1-2; maybe TRBD1 (6 bases). This CDR3 spans 15 amino acids. Germline V gives CDR1 SGHTA, CDR2 FQGNSA. The V and J ends lost 3 bases and 5 bases respectively, with 16 bases between them. The CDR3 region has the DNA TGTGCCAGCAGCTTTACGCCGGACAGCTATTATGGCTACACCTTC. Residues: CASSFTPDSYYGYTF.

The rearrangement uses TRBV18 and TRBJ1-2; no clear D. Per germline, CDR1 KGHSH and CDR2 LQKENI. V dropped 0 bases and J dropped 6 bases, with 11 bases sitting between them. This CDR3 is built from 14 residues. This CDR3 is CASSPPVYRDGYTF. CDR3 nucleotides: TGTGCCAGCTCACCACCGGTGTATAGGGATGGCTACACCTTC.

In its sample, this clone was seen a few times. This CDR3 is CASSPQASGNQETQYF. The CDR3 DNA follows: TGTGCCAGCAGCCCGCAGGCATCAGGGAACCAAGAGACCCAGTACTTC. This chain links TRBV7-2 with TRBJ2-5; a weak D match, TRBD1 (5 bases). This CDR3 is built from 16 residues. V gave up 5 bases and J gave up 0 bases, with 16 bases separating them. Looked up from germline, CDR1 is SGHTA and CDR2 is FQGNSA. Drawing the rest from reference TRBV7-2 and TRBJ2-5, the complete variable domain is GAGVSQSPSNKVTEKGKDVELRCDPISGHTALYWYRQSLGQGLEFLIYFQGNSAPDKSGLPSDRFSAERTGGSVSTLTIQRTQQEDSAVYLCASSPQASGNQETQYFGPGTRLLVL.

V and J are TRBV5-4 and TRBJ2-7, with a tentative D call TRBD2 (5 bases). V gave up 4 bases and J gave up 6 bases, with 17 bases separating them. The CDR3 is made up of 14 amino acids. The germline CDR1 and CDR2 sequences are SGHNT and YYREEE (reference sequence). The DNA for the CDR3 is TGTGCCAGCAGCCGTCCCGGGGATCTGGGCGAGCAGTACTTC. It codes for CASSRPGDLGEQYF.

This clone appeared a single time. This chain joins TRBV5-1 and TRBJ1-2; 8 bases align to TRBD1. Germline V lookup: CDR1 SGHRS, CDR2 YFSETQ. J lost 7 bases, V lost 4 bases, and 12 bases had no gene match. The CDR3 sequence is 15 residues long. The chain's CDR3 is CASSIAPTGEGGYTF. CDR3 DNA sequence: TGCGCCAGCAGCATCGCTCCGACAGGGGAGGGTGGCTACACCTTC.

The V call is TRBV18, the J call TRBJ2-3; the match to TRBD2 covers 9 bases. The CDR3 runs 16 residues. J gave up 1 base and V 2 bases, and 4 bases lay outside the gene matches. The germline gives CDR1 KGHSH, CDR2 LQKENI. Here the CDR3 reads CASSPSASGGTDTQYF. CDR3 DNA: TGTGCCAGCTCACCATCCGCTAGCGGGGGCACAGATACGCAGTATTTT.

The genes are TRBV5-4 and TRBJ2-5, with a tentative D call TRBD1 (6 bases). The CDR3 runs to 14 residues. Germline loops: CDR1 SGHNT, CDR2 YYREEE (reference sequence). V was cut by 3 bases and J by 5 bases, with 14 bases left in between. CDR3 amino acids: CASSSTGSRETQYF. As DNA, the CDR3 is TGTGCCAGCAGCTCGACAGGCAGCCGGGAGACCCAGTACTTC.

The CDR3 DNA follows: TGTGCCAGCAGCTTGGACAGGGCTAGTCAGCCCCAGCATTTT. As protein: CASSLDRASQPQHF. This chain links TRBV5-5 with TRBJ1-5, with a possible D match to TRBD1 (6 bases). The V and J ends lost 0 bases and 6 bases respectively, with 10 bases between them. The CDR3 extends over 14 amino acids. Germline V lookup: CDR1 SGHKS, CDR2 YYEKEE (reference sequence).

The CDR3 here is CASSVLWGTGELFF. For the CDR3, the DNA is TGTGCCAGCAGTGTTCTATGGGGGACCGGGGAGCTGTTTTTT. The genes are TRBV6-4 and TRBJ2-2; possibly TRBD1 or TRBD2 for D (5 bases each). Germline CDR1 MRHNA, CDR2 SNTAGT. The V and J ends lost 4 bases and 5 bases respectively, with 11 bases between them. The CDR3 is made up of 14 amino acids.

The V call is TRBV7-9, the J call TRBJ2-7; D may be TRBD1 (6 bases). The CDR3 spans 14 residues. The V and J ends lost 1 base and 2 bases respectively, with 9 bases between them. CDR1 and CDR2 from the germline V gene are SEHNR and FQNEAQ (reference sequence). CDR3 nucleotide sequence: TGTGCCAGCAGCTTAGACAGGGTGCCCTACGAGCAGTACTTC. Encoded protein: CASSLDRVPYEQYF. Full variable domain (remainder filled in from reference TRBV7-9 and TRBJ2-7): DTGVSQNPRHKITKRGQNVTFRCDPISEHNRLYWYRQTLGQGPEFLTYFQNEAQLEKSRLLSDRFSAERPKGSFSTLEIQRTEQGDSAMYLCASSLDRVPYEQYFGPGTRLTVT.

Points on this clone: At one of its ends the junction is not consistent with the germline gene, which may arise from a read error. The chain employs TRBV7-7 and TRBJ2-5; 7 bases are shared with TRBD2. CDR1 SSHAT and CDR2 FNYEAQ come from the germline V gene (reference sequence). There are 14 residues in the CDR3. DNA for the CDR3: TGTGCTAGCAGCTCCGGGACTATACAAGAGACCCAGTACTTC. Amino acid sequence: CASSSGTIQETQYF. Full variable domain (remainder filled in from reference TRBV7-7 and TRBJ2-5): GAGVSQSPRYKVTKRGQDVTLRCDPISSHATLYWYQQALGQGPEFLTYFNYEAQPDKSGLPSDRFSAERPEGSISTLTIQRTEQRDSAMYRCASSSGTIQETQYFGPGTRLLVL.

The gene calls are TRBV7-9 and TRBJ2-7; TRBD1 matches 7 bases. The CDR3 runs to 15 residues. The V gene end was trimmed by 2 bases and the J gene end by 5 bases; junction bases not matched to a gene: 9. Germline CDR1 reads SEHNR; CDR2 reads FQNEAQ (reference sequence). The CDR3 spells CASSLSETGLNEQYF. In DNA, the CDR3 is TGTGCCAGCAGCTTAAGCGAGACAGGGCTCAACGAGCAGTACTTC. Full variable domain (missing parts from reference TRBV7-9 and TRBJ2-7): DTGVSQNPRHKITKRGQNVTFRCDPISEHNRLYWYRQTLGQGPEFLTYFQNEAQLEKSRLLSDRFSAERPKGSFSTLEIQRTEQGDSAMYLCASSLSETGLNEQYFGPGTRLTVT.

The rearrangement joins TRBV19 to TRBJ1-4; D gene ambiguous. Germline CDR1 is LNHDA and CDR2 is SQIVND (reference sequence). Trimming left V 3 bases short and J 8 bases short, with 13 bases between. This CDR3 spans 14 amino acids. The CDR3 DNA reads TGTGCCAGTAGTATCCAGGCCGGTAGGGAAAAACTGTTTTTT. Translated: CASSIQAGREKLFF.

The CDR3 is CASSQERTSQGYGYTF. CDR3 in DNA: TGCGCCAGCAGCCAAGAAAGGACCTCCCAAGGGTATGGCTACACCTTC. V usage is TRBV4-3 and J usage is TRBJ1-2, with no clear D. Germline V gene sequence: CDR1 LGHNA, CDR2 YSLEER. This CDR3 spans 16 amino acids. Trimming took 0 bases from V and 5 from J, leaving 16 bases between them.

The chain uses TRBV4-3 and TRBJ1-1; the D is unclear. The CDR3 loop spans 14 amino acids. The ends were cut back, 1 base at V and 0 bases at J, with 6 bases in the middle. Germline V gives CDR1 LGHNA, CDR2 YSLEER. CDR3 coding DNA: TGCGCCAGCAGCCAAGCGCTGTTGAACACTGAAGCTTTCTTT. It specifies CASSQALLNTEAFF.

There are a few counts of this clone. This sequence joins TRBV5-4 and TRBJ2-7; TRBD1 or TRBD2 may be the D gene (6 bases each). Germline values: CDR1 SGHNT, CDR2 YYREEE (reference sequence). V shed 0 bases and J shed 6 bases, with 22 bases lying between them. CDR3 size: 17 residues. CDR3: CASSLGGAEGYGVEQYF. The CDR3 DNA reads TGTGCCAGCAGCTTGGGGGGGGCTGAGGGGTACGGGGTCGAGCAGTACTTC.

The chain couples TRBV10-3 to TRBJ2-7; possibly TRBD1 for D (6 bases). CDR3 size: 14 residues. Looked up from germline, CDR1 is ENHRY and CDR2 is SYGVKD. The ends were cut back, 7 bases at V and 0 bases at J, with 13 bases in the middle. CDR3 nucleotide sequence: TGTGCCATCACCAGGACAGAGAACTCCTACGAGCAGTACTTC. Translating gives CAITRTENSYEQYF.

The chain recombines TRBV4-2 with TRBJ2-3; 12 positions agree with TRBD2. CDR1 is LGHNA and CDR2 is YNFKEQ in the germline V gene. The CDR3 runs 18 residues. The ends lost 2 bases at V and 2 bases at J; junction bases unmatched: 8. Written as DNA, the CDR3 is TGTGCCAGCAGCCAACCTTCTGGACTAGCGGGGATCACAGATACGCAGTATTTT. Encoded protein: CASSQPSGLAGITDTQYF.

The rearrangement uses TRBV30 and TRBJ2-1, with 8 bases identical to TRBD1. The CDR3 has 13 amino acids. Germline V gives CDR1 GTSNPN, CDR2 SVGIG (reference sequence). Trimming removed 8 bases from V and 7 bases from J; junction bases left unmatched: 10. The CDR3 reads CAQDRGRGNEQFF. In nucleotides, the CDR3 is TGTGCCCAAGACAGGGGAAGAGGGAATGAGCAGTTCTTC. Using reference TRBV30 and TRBJ2-1 for the parts outside the CDR3, the full variable domain is SQTIHQWPATLVQPVGSPLSLECTVEGTSNPNLYWYRQAAGRGLQLLFYSVGIGQISSEVPQNLSASRPQDRQFILSSKKLLLSDSGFYLCAQDRGRGNEQFFGPGTRLTVL.

The chain carries TRBV5-4 and TRBJ1-1; 7 nucleotides match TRBD1. The V and J ends lost 3 bases and 2 bases, in that order; junction bases with no gene match: 10. Germline CDR1 is SGHNT and CDR2 is YYREEE (reference sequence). This CDR3 spans 16 amino acids. The CDR3 reads CASSSGQPVLNTEAFF. DNA of the CDR3: TGTGCCAGCAGCTCGGGACAGCCCGTTTTAAACACTGAAGCTTTCTTT.

J is TRBJ2-7 and V is TRBV7-9; 8 bases map to TRBD1. V gave up 5 bases and J gave up 5 bases; unmatched junction bases: 11. CDR3 length: 15 residues. CDR1 is SEHNR and CDR2 is FQNEAQ in the germline V gene (reference sequence). CDR3 loop: CASSIGQGTTNEQYF. CDR3 in DNA: TGTGCCAGCAGCATTGGACAGGGCACGACTAACGAGCAGTACTTC.

The DNA for the CDR3 is TGTGCCAGCAGTTACTCGTCGGGTGAAGCTTTCTTT. It translates to CASSYSSGEAFF. The gene calls are TRBV6-5 and TRBJ1-1; the D is unclear. The CDR3 is 12 amino acids. V dropped 0 bases and J dropped 7 bases, with 6 bases sitting between them. The V gene's germline CDR1 is MNHEY and CDR2 SVGAGI.